The source of this TCR beta chain is a study of cytomegalovirus exposure and HLA in healthy donors (dated by TCRdb to the late 2010s). Context from the whole study: According to an earlier analysis of 450 to 650 of the donors, about 179 million T cells yielded over 100 million unique TCR beta sequences and 276 Gb of sequence data. Approximately 310 gigabases of sequencing data and approximately 93 million unique TCR sequences were included in an early release covering under 650 HLA-typed donors. Of the 350 to 400 genotyped donors, over 70% fell in the genetic ancestry cluster associated with self-reported Caucasian donors. The study aimed to test whether cataloging public T cell receptors could reveal signatures of past pathogen exposure. The T cell repertoires of several hundred subjects were profiled by immunosequencing and related to cytomegalovirus serostatus. Along with the roughly 700-subject first cohort, a separate validation cohort of some 130 different subjects was used. To predict cytomegalovirus infection status, the study brought together high-throughput TCR immunosequencing, statistical association of individual TCRs with disease status, and machine learning. A later analysis re-examined previously published TCR beta repertoires from about 700 donors and added high-resolution HLA genotyping to investigate patterns of TCR occurrence. In the later analysis, no new phenotypic data were used to find candidate immune exposures; instead, reliance was placed on TCR beta sequences and their occurrence across donors. To decide whether each TCR beta V gene segment behaved as functional or pseudogenic, an earlier analysis of approximately 590 of the donors relied on high-throughput TCR beta sequencing. Donor age, sex, ethnicity and CMV serostatus were compiled alongside the repertoire data. In a later genetic analysis, genome-wide SNP genotypes for about three fifths of the roughly 670 donors were used, and that subset was treated as a discovery cohort. Every discovery cohort repertoire had been produced on one sequencing platform. HLA typing covered class I and class II loci at four-digit resolution. The number of typed donors differed by locus: about 629-640 for A, B, C, DRB1 and DQB1; 522 for DQA1; around 580 for DPA1; and 400 to 480 for DPB1. Because of strong linkage in the cohort, roughly five DR-DQ haplotypes were treated as single units for association and clustering. Across 398 genotyped donors of the cohort, an average of roughly 250,000 unique TCR beta nucleotide sequences per donor were sequenced, and around 19% of those sequences were non-productive.

In total, fewer than 750 healthy bone marrow donors made up the cohort. At the time of sampling, every cohort member was nominally healthy, though immune exposures that went unrecorded were likely present. The donor tested CMV seronegative, placing the donor among the roughly 350 seronegative members of the cohort. A peripheral blood sample was collected from each donor, and TCR beta sequencing was performed on peripheral blood mononuclear cells. The Qiagen DNeasy Blood Extraction Kit was used to extract genomic DNA from the blood cell samples. The method behind the library was the immunoSEQ multiplex PCR assay. A mixture of 60 forward primers for TCR Vbeta segments and 13 reverse primers for TCR Jbeta segments was used in the multiplex PCR. The CDR3 region of rearranged TCR beta genes was amplified from genomic DNA by a multiplex PCR assay. Amplified TCR beta libraries were sequenced as 87-base-pair reads on the Illumina HiSeq System. The published analysis was carried out like this. A later analysis tallied roughly 76 million unique TCR beta chains across the approximately 670 repertoires, and about 12 million of those chains were shared by two or more donors. A nearest-neighbor algorithm error-corrected the raw reads and collapsed the reads into unique sequences, merging closely related sequences to remove PCR and sequencing errors. Alignment of CDR3 sequences to IMGT reference sequences was used to assign V, D and J gene segments. For a sequence to be retained, at least a six-nucleotide match to both a V gene segment and a J gene segment was required. Rearrangements were classified as productive when the CDR3 lacked stop codons and remained in frame with V and J, and all other rearrangements were classified as non-productive. Following IMGT convention, CDR3 was defined as the stretch from the second conserved V-encoded cysteine to the conserved J-encoded phenylalanine. Sequences without an unambiguous match to a single V gene segment were excluded from the earlier analysis of about 600 of the donors. In an earlier analysis of 587 of the donors, V segments were called functional above 56.7% productive rearrangements and were called segregating when the between-donor standard deviation exceeded 5%. A statistical classification framework was developed to diagnose cytomegalovirus status using the catalog of TCR beta chain sequences. V and J gene assignment, in a later analysis, came from comparing TCR nucleotide sequences with IMGT/GENE-DB human TR gene sequences. Using the TCRdist pipeline, a later analysis assigned CDR3 sequences along with most-parsimonious VDJ recombination scenarios. In a later analysis, each TCR beta chain was defined by its CDR3 amino acid sequence together with its V-gene family, and reads lacking a unique V-gene family were excluded. A later analysis removed 592 highly shared, low-generation-probability nucleotide sequences to deal with suspected cross-contamination and a sequencing artifact. In a later analysis, a clonal expansion index for each public chain was calculated from normalized within-repertoire ranks of inferred template counts. In a later analysis, generation probabilities were computed using a VDJ recombination model fitted to out-of-frame rearrangements, and the results were checked against IGoR. In a later analysis, hypergeometric tests were used to score TCR-TCR, TCR-HLA and TCR-CMV co-occurrence, with a repertoire-size bias correction applied to TCR pairs. False discovery rates were estimated in a later analysis by permuting HLA or CMV assignments 20 times. In a later analysis, co-occurring TCRs were grouped using DBSCAN, with TCRdist sequence similarity added in when clustering inside HLA-allele-positive subsets. Repertoires with fewer than 30,000 or more than 120,000 public chains were left out of co-occurrence clustering, as were about 5 repertoires with anomalous nucleotide sharing. TCRdb mirrors the immuneACCESS table, restricted to in-frame sequences. Some clones are absent from its copies; in checked studies, under half trace to an unresolved V gene, and the reason for the others is unknown. The D gene and trimming were derived from the DNA, and the V and J assignments and clone size from that table. For this sample the table gives about 120,000 clones, of which roughly 82% were detected only once. The ten most abundant clones make up around 1.6% of the sample.

Turning to this clone: There is no known antigen for this receptor. Per-base qualities were not stored, and no clone one base away is much larger.

The junction shows trimming of 3 bases on V and 11 bases on J, plus 16 bases between the germline ends. Reading from cysteine to phenylalanine, the CDR3 counts 12 amino acids. Left in the record is the CDR3 DNA by itself, 36 bases read in frame from the first base. Per the germline V gene (reference sequence), GTSNPN is the CDR1 and SVGIG is the CDR2. Paper-wide results and their limitations: Only TCR beta chains were sequenced in this cohort, and the absence of alpha or paired-chain data limited detectable features. Correlated functional status among segregating V segments might be attributable to linkage disequilibrium, but an unknown experimental factor could not be ruled out. When HLA alleles, especially DR and DQ, strongly co-occurred, attributing TCR associations to individual alleles was difficult. In a later analysis, the rate of TCR association differed among HLA loci, with DRB1 alleles having the most associated TCRs and HLA-C alleles having the fewest. The presence/absence analyses assumed that sequencing depth was roughly uniform across donors, and that assumption may not be true. In vitro tests confirmed that a few of the cytomegalovirus-associated TCR beta chains recognize cytomegalovirus antigens. In a later analysis, HLA-associated TCR beta chains were found to be more clonally expanded and to have lower generation probabilities than equally common non-associated chains. A later analysis associated about 17,000 TCR beta sequences with specific HLA alleles at a false discovery rate of 0.05. The sequencing pipeline was judged likely to have produced a cluster of highly shared sequence variants as a technical artifact. According to a later analysis, most CMV-associated TCR beta chains appeared to be HLA-restricted, and the HLA associations seemed to be driven largely by CMV exposure. A later genetic analysis associated a missense DCLRE1C variant with V-gene and J-gene trimming of TCR beta chains, and an independent cohort replicated the association. A further reported finding was that TCR beta sequences accurately predicted the HLA-A and HLA-B alleles for most subjects in the first cohort. While some public TCRs were present in many individuals, most TCR sequences turned up only very rarely across donors. The authors suggested that the approach could potentially be generalized to other disease states and immunological phenotypes. For the cohort, immune exposure information was limited to CMV serostatus. Broadly in line with IMGT annotations, most TCR beta V segments showed up in productive rearrangements about 87% or about 30% of the time in an earlier analysis of several hundred of the donors. The classifier was reported to diagnose cytomegalovirus status with high specificity and sensitivity in both the original cohort and the validation cohort. A later genetic analysis reported fewer N-insertions in productive TCRs among donors in an Asian-associated ancestry cluster than the roughly 690-donor mean. In a later analysis, several top co-occurrence clusters were reported to appear linked to parvovirus B19, influenza, CMV and Epstein-Barr virus. Some IMGT-functional V segments, including TRBV6-2 and TRBV6-3, could not be distinguished by the 87-base-pair reads and were therefore excluded. Because HLA typing was missing for some donors at each locus, association tests included only the typed subset. The earlier analysis of 587 of the donors excluded 15 to 20 rarely observed V segments, including chromosome 9 orphons, because counts were too low. In the study, about 150 TCR beta chains were listed as associated with cytomegalovirus.

Recombination linked TRBV30 to TRBJ1-1; the D gene is not confidently resolved. The sequenced material came from PBMCs. This clonotype was obtained from a woman younger than 35 in good health and CMV-seronegative. The nucleotides read TGTGCCTGGAGCCCCTCACGAGCGCGCGCTTTCTTT. Its amino acids are CAWSPSRARAFF.